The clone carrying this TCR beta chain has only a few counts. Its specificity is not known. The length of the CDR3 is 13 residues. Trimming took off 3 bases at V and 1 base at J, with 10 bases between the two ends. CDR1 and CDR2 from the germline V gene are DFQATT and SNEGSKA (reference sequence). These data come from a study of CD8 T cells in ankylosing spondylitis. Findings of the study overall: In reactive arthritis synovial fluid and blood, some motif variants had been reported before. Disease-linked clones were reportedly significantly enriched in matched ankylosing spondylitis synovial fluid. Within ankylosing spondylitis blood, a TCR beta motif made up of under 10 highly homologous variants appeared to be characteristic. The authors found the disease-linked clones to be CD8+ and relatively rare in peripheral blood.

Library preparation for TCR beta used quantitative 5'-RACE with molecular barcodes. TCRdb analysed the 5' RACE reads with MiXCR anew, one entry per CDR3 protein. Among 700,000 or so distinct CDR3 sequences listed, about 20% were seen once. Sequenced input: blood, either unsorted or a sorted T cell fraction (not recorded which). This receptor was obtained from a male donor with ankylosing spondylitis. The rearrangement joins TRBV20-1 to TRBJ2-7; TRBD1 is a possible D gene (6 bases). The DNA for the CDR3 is TGCAGTGCTAGGCAGGGGCATTCCTACGAGCAGTACTTC. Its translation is CSARQGHSYEQYF.